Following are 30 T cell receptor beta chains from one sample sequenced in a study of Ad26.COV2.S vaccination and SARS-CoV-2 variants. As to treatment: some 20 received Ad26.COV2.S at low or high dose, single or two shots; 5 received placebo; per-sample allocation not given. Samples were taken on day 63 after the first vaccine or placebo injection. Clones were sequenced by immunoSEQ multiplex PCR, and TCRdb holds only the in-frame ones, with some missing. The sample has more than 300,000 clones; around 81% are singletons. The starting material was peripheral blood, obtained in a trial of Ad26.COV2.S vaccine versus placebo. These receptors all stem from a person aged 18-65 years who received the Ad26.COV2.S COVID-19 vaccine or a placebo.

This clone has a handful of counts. The CDR3 loop is CASSVQGPYNEQFF. In DNA, the CDR3 is TGTGCCAGCAGTGTTCAGGGCCCCTACAATGAGCAGTTCTTC. The rearrangement uses TRBV2 and TRBJ2-1; perhaps TRBD1 as D (5 bases). Looked up from germline, CDR1 is SNHLY and CDR2 is FYNNEI. Trimming shortened V by 4 bases and J by 2 bases, and 9 bases separated the two germline ends. The CDR3 loop spans 14 amino acids.

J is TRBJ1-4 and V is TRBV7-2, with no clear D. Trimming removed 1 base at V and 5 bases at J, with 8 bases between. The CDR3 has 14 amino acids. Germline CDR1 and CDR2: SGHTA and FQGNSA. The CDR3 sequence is CASSLEGGNEKLFF. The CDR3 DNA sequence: TGTGCCAGCAGCTTAGAGGGAGGGAATGAAAAACTGTTTTTT. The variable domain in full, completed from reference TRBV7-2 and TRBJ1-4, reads GAGVSQSPSNKVTEKGKDVELRCDPISGHTALYWYRQSLGQGLEFLIYFQGNSAPDKSGLPSDRFSAERTGGSVSTLTIQRTQQEDSAVYLCASSLEGGNEKLFFGSGTQLSVL.

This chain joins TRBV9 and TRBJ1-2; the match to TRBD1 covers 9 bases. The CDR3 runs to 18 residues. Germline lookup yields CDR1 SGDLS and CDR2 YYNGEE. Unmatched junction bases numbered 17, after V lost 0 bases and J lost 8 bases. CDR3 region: CASSVGLWGTGKVSGYTF. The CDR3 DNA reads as TGTGCCAGCAGCGTAGGCCTTTGGGGGACAGGGAAGGTTAGCGGCTACACCTTC.

The CDR3 nucleotides read TGTGCCAGTAGTATCCTACAGGGGAACACTGAAGCTTTCTTT. Its translation: CASSILQGNTEAFF. The chain links TRBV19 to TRBJ1-1, with D possibly being TRBD1 (6 bases). This CDR3 is built from 14 residues. Germline V gene sequence: CDR1 LNHDA, CDR2 SQIVND (reference sequence). V was shortened by 3 bases and J by 1 base, with 9 bases between the two germline ends.

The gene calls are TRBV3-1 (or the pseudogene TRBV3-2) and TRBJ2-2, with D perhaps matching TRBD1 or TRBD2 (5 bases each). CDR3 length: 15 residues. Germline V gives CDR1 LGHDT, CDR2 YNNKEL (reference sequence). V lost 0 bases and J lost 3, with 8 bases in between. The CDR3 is CASSQEVGDTGELFF. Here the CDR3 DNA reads TGTGCCAGCAGCCAAGAAGTGGGGGACACCGGGGAGCTGTTTTTT.

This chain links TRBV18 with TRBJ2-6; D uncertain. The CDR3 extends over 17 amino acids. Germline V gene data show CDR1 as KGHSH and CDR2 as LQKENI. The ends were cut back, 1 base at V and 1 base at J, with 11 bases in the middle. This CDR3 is CASSPRNQPSGANVLTF. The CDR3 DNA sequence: TGTGCCAGCTCACCACGAAACCAGCCTTCTGGGGCCAACGTCCTGACTTTC.

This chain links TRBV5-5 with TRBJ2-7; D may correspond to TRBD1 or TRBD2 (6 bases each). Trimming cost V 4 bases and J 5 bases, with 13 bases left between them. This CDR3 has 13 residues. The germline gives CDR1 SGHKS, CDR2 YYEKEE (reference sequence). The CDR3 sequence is CASSGGPEDEQYF. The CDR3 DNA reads TGTGCCAGCAGCGGGGGGCCCGAGGACGAGCAGTACTTC.

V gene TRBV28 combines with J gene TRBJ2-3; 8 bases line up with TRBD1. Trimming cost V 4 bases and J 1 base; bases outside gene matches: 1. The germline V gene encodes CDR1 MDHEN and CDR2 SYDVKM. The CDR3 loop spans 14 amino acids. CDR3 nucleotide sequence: TGTGCCAGCAGTTGGGGACAGGGCACAGATACGCAGTATTTT. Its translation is CASSWGQGTDTQYF. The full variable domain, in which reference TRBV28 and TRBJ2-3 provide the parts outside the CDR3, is DVKVTQSSRYLVKRTGEKVFLECVQDMDHENMFWYRQDPGLGLRLIYFSYDVKMKEKGDIPEGYSVSREKKERFSLILESASTNQTSMYLCASSWGQGTDTQYFGPGTRLTVL.

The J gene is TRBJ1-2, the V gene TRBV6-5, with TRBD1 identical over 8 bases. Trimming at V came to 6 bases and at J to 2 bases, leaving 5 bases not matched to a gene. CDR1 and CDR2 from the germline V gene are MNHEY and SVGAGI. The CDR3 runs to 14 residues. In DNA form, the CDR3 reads TGTGCCAGCAGGCGGGACAGGATGAACTATGGCTACACCTTC. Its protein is CASRRDRMNYGYTF.

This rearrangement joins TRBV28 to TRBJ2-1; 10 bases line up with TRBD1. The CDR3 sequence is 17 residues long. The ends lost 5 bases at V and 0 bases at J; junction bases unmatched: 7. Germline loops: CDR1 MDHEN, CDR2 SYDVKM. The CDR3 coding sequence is TGTGCCAGCAGTACGTGGACAGGGGGGAGCTCCTACAATGAGCAGTTCTTC. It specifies CASSTWTGGSSYNEQFF.

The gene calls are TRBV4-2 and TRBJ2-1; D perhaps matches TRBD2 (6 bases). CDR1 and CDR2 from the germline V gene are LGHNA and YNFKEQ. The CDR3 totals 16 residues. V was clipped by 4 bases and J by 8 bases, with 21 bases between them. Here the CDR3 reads CASSRTRDSRLDEQFF. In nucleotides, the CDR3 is TGTGCCAGCAGCCGTACCCGGGACTCCCGTTTGGATGAGCAGTTCTTC.

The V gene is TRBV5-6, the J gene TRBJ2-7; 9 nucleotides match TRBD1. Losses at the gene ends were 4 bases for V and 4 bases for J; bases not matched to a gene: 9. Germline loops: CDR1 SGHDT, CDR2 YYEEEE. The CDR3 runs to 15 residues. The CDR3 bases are TGTGCCAGCAGCATTAGGACAGGGGTGAGTTACGAGCAGTACTTC. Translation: CASSIRTGVSYEQYF.

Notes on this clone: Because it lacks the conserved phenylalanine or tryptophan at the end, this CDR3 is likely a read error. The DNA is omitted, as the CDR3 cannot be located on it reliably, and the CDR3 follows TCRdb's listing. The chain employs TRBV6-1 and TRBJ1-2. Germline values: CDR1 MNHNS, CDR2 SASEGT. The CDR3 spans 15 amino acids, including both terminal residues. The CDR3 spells CASSERDSKRLVTPT.

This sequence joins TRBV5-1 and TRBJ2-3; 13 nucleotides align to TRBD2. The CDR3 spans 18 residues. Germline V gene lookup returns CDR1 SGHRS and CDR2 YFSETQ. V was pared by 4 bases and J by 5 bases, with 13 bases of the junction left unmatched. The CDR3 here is CASSLNPGTSGAGDTQYF. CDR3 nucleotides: TGCGCCAGCAGCCTAAACCCCGGGACTAGCGGGGCGGGAGATACGCAGTATTTT.

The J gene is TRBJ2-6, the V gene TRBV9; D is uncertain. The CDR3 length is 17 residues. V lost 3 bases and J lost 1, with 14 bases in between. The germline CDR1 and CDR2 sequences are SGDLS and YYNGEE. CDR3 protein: CASSAQAPRSGANVLTF. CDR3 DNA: TGTGCCAGCAGCGCTCAAGCCCCGAGGTCTGGGGCCAACGTCCTGACTTTC.

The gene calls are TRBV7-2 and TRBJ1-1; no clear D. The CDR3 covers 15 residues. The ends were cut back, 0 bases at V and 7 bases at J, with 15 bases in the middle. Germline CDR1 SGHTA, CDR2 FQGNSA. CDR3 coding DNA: TGTGCCAGCAGCTTAGCAGGATCAGGTTTACTTGAAGCTTTCTTT. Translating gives CASSLAGSGLLEAFF.

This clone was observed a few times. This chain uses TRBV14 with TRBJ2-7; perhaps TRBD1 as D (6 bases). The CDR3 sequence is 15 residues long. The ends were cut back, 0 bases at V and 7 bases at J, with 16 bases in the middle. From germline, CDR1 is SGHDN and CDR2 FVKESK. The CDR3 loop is CASSQDWGPTGEQYF. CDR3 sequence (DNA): TGTGCCAGCAGCCAAGATTGGGGGCCCACGGGAGAGCAGTACTTC.

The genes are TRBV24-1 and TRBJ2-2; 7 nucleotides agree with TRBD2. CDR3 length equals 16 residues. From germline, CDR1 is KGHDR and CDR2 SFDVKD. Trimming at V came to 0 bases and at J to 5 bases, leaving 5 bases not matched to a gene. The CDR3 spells CATSDLAGDPTGELFF. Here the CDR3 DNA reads TGTGCCACCAGTGATTTGGCGGGGGACCCGACCGGGGAGCTGTTTTTT.

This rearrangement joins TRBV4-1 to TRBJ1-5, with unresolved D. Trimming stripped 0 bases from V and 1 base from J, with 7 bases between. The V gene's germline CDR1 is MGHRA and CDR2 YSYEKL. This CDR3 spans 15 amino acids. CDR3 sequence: CASSQDRASNQPQHF. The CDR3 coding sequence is TGCGCCAGCAGCCAAGATCGGGCGAGCAATCAGCCCCAGCATTTT.

Here the CDR3 reads CASSVMGQGRADTQYF. The DNA of the CDR3 is TGTGCCAGCAGTGTCATGGGACAGGGGAGAGCAGATACGCAGTATTTT. The chain employs TRBV27 and TRBJ2-3; 10 bases map to TRBD1. There are 16 residues in the CDR3. The germline V gene encodes CDR1 MNHEY and CDR2 SMNVEV (reference sequence). V lost 5 bases and J lost 4; bases outside the gene matches: 9.

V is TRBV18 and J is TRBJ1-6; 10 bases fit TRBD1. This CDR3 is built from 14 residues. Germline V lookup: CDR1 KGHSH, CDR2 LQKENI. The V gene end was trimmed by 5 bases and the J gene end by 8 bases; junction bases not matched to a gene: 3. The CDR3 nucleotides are TGTGCCAGCTCAACGACAGGGGGCGATTCACCCCTCCACTTT. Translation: CASSTTGGDSPLHF. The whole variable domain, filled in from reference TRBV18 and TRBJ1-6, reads NAGVMQNPRHLVRRRGQEARLRCSPMKGHSHVYWYRQLPEEGLKFMVYLQKENIIDESGMPKERFSAEFPKEGPSILRIQQVVRGDSAAYFCASSTTGGDSPLHFGNGTRLTVT.

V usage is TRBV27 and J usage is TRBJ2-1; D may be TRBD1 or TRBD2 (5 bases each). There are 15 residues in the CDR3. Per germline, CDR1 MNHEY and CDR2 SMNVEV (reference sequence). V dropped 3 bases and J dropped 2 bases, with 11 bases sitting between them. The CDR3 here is CASSFGTDPYNEQFF. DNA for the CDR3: TGTGCCAGCAGTTTCGGGACCGACCCCTACAATGAGCAGTTCTTC.

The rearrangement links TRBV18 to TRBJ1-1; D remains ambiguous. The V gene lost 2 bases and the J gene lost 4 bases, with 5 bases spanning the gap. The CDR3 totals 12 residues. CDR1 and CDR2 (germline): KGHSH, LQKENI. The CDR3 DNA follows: TGTGCCAGCTCACCAGGAATCACTGAAGCTTTCTTT. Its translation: CASSPGITEAFF.

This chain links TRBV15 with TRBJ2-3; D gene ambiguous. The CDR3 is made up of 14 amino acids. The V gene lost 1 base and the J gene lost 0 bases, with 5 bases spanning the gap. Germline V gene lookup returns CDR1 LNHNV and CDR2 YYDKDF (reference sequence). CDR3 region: CATSRVGSTDTQYF. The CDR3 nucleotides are TGTGCCACCAGCAGAGTAGGCAGCACAGATACGCAGTATTTT.

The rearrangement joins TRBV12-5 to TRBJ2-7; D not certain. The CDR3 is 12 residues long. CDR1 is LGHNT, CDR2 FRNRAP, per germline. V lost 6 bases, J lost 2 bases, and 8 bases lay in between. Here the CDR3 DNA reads TGTGCTAGTGGCAGTACTCCCTACGAGCAGTACTTC. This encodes CASGSTPYEQYF.

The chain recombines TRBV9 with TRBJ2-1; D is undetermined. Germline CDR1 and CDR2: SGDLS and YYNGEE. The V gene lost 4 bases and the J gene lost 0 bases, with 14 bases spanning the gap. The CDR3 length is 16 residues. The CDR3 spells CASSPAHFYSYNEQFF. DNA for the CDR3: TGTGCCAGCAGCCCCGCGCACTTTTACTCCTACAATGAGCAGTTCTTC. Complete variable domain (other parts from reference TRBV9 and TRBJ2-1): DSGVTQTPKHLITATGQRVTLRCSPRSGDLSVYWYQQSLDQGLQFLIQYYNGEERAKGNILERFSAQQFPDLHSELNLSSLELGDSALYFCASSPAHFYSYNEQFFGPGTRLTVL.

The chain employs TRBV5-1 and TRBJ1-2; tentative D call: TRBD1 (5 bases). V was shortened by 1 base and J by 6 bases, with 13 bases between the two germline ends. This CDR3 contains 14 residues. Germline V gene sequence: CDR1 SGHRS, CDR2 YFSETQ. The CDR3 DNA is TGCGCCAGCAGCTTGTCCTCAGGGTACGATGGCTACACCTTC. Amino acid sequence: CASSLSSGYDGYTF.

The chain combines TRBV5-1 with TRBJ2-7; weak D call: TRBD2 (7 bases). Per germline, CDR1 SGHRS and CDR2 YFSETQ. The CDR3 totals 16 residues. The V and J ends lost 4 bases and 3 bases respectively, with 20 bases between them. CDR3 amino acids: CASSPGGRGASYEQYF. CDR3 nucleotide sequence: TGCGCCAGCAGCCCCGGGGGCCGGGGGGCCAGCTACGAGCAGTACTTC.

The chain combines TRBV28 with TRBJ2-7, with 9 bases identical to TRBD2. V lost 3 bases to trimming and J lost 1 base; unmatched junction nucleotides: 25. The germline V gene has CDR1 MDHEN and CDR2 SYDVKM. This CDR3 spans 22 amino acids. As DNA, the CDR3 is TGTGCCAGCAGTTTCTCGACCATCTGGGCTAGCGGGGCCGTGGGGGAGTCCTACGAGCAGTACTTC. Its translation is CASSFSTIWASGAVGESYEQYF.

The CDR3 sequence is CASRPGENTDTQYF. The CDR3 DNA reads as TGTGCCAGCAGACCGGGTGAGAACACAGATACGCAGTATTTT. The genes are TRBV6-5 and TRBJ2-3; D is unclear. V was pared by 6 bases and J by 2 bases, with 12 bases between. The germline CDR1 and CDR2 sequences are MNHEY and SVGAGI. This CDR3 is built from 14 residues.